Included here is one T cell receptor beta chain sequence, with context. Clinical Activity Scores of at least 3, NOSPECS grades of at least 4 and durations under 3 months characterized ophthalmopathy patients. Lactation, pregnancy, other autoimmune disease or uncontrolled infection excluded patients. Germline trimming cut 5 bases from V and 0 bases from J; bases unmatched to any gene: 11. This CDR3 is 18 amino acids long. Germline assignment: CDR1 MDHEN and CDR2 SYDVKM. The data belong to a study of T cells in Graves' hyperthyroidism and ophthalmopathy. Study at large: Any treatment followed the collection of peripheral blood at initial diagnosis.

RNA transcripts gave rise to amplified TCR beta CDR3 regions. Researchers ran a first-round RT-PCR on the TCR CDR3 using the HTBI primer set. A single record per CDR3 protein comes from TCRdb applying MiXCR to the multiplex PCR reads. Of about half a million distinct CDR3 sequences in the sample, just under 20% were seen once. The sample consisted of blood. The gene calls are TRBV28 and TRBJ2-1; TRBD2 aligns across 9 bases. The sequence was collected from a man aged 35 to 55 with Graves' ophthalmopathy. This CDR3 reads CASSIPGLAKGSYNEQFF. DNA of the CDR3: TGTGCCAGCAGTATTCCGGGACTAGCCAAAGGCTCCTACAATGAGCAGTTCTTC.